The 13 T cell receptor beta chains below all came from one sample that was sequenced in a study of neurological immune-mediated disorders. Time point defined: technical triplicate 2. A single record per CDR3 protein comes from TCRdb applying MiXCR to the 5' RACE reads. The sample holds roughly 61,000 distinct CDR3 sequences; approximately 25% are singletons and the top ten take about 4.5%. Material: PBMCs. The receptors were gathered from a man between 60 and 75 years old with HTLV-1-associated myelopathy (HAM/TSP).

This chain links TRBV6-1 with TRBJ2-3, with 9 bases that match TRBD1. Trimming cost V 5 bases and J 0 bases; bases outside gene matches: 6. The germline V gene encodes CDR1 MNHNS and CDR2 SASEGT. The length of the CDR3 is 16 residues. CDR3 region: CASSPQDRGSTDTQYF. The CDR3 DNA reads TGTGCCAGCAGTCCCCAGGACAGGGGAAGCACAGATACGCAGTATTTT.

This clonotype occurred many times. The CDR3 sequence is CASLPGGAGGSYNEQFF. In DNA, the CDR3 is TGTGCCAGCCTACCTGGGGGGGCGGGAGGATCCTACAATGAGCAGTTCTTC. The chain employs TRBV6-5 and TRBJ2-1; 8 bases map to TRBD2. Germline V gene lookup returns CDR1 MNHEY and CDR2 SVGAGI. CDR3 length equals 17 residues. J gave up 1 base and V 8 bases, and 13 bases lay outside the gene matches.

This clonotype was detected ten times or more. The rearrangement links TRBV28 to TRBJ2-7, with D uncertain. Per germline, CDR1 MDHEN and CDR2 SYDVKM. This CDR3 spans 12 amino acids. V lost 6 bases and J lost 2, with 8 bases in between. CDR3 coding DNA: TGTGCCAGCAGCCGTACTACCTACGAGCAGTACTTC. Its translation is CASSRTTYEQYF.

V is TRBV19 and J is TRBJ2-2, with a tentative D call TRBD1 (6 bases). V was trimmed by 6 bases and J by 3 bases, leaving 11 bases between them. The CDR3 is 14 residues long. Germline V gene data show CDR1 as LNHDA and CDR2 as SQIVND (reference sequence). CDR3 in DNA: TGTGCCAGTAGCCCTACAGGGTACACCGGGGAGCTGTTTTTT. Translation: CASSPTGYTGELFF.

This clonotype was counted at least ten times. V usage is TRBV24-1 and J usage is TRBJ1-1; D may be TRBD1 (5 bases). Deletions cut 7 bases from V and 5 bases from J, with 22 bases between. The CDR3 length is 16 residues. Germline V gene sequence: CDR1 KGHDR, CDR2 SFDVKD. The CDR3 DNA reads as TGTGCCACCAGCGCAAGAGGGGACCCACGGGGAACTGAAGCTTTCTTT. Translation: CATSARGDPRGTEAFF.

This clonotype was recorded at least ten times. The rearrangement uses TRBV5-4 and TRBJ2-2, with 7 bases that match TRBD2. CDR3 length equals 16 residues. Per the germline V gene, CDR1 is SGHNT and CDR2 is YYREEE (reference sequence). Unmatched junction bases numbered 11, after V lost 4 bases and J lost 5 bases. CDR3 in amino acids: CASSLRRGEKTGELFF. The CDR3, as DNA: TGTGCCAGCAGCCTACGACGGGGGGAGAAGACCGGGGAGCTGTTTTTT.

This clonotype appeared many times. The V call is TRBV3-1, the J call TRBJ2-1; 14 bases match TRBD2. The germline V gene has CDR1 LGHDT and CDR2 YNNKEL (reference sequence). V was clipped by 0 bases and J by 8 bases; unmatched bases: 6. The CDR3 extends over 17 amino acids. Here the CDR3 reads CASSQDPGTSGSYEQFF. The CDR3 DNA reads as TGTGCCAGCAGCCAAGATCCCGGGACTAGCGGGAGTTATGAGCAGTTCTTC.

This clonotype was counted many times. V and J are TRBV9 and TRBJ2-6; D remains ambiguous. Germline CDR1 and CDR2: SGDLS and YYNGEE. V was cut by 0 bases and J by 0 bases, with 10 bases left in between. CDR3 length: 17 amino acids. DNA of the CDR3: TGTGCCAGCAGCGTAGAAGGGCCGTACTCTGGGGCCAACGTCCTGACTTTC. Amino acid sequence: CASSVEGPYSGANVLTF.

The V call is TRBV5-1, the J call TRBJ2-2; D gene uncertain. V lost 4 bases to trimming and J lost 8 bases, with 12 bases between them. Germline V CDR1 and CDR2: SGHRS, YFSETQ. The CDR3 contains 13 residues. CDR3 nucleotide sequence: TGCGCCAGCAGCCCCCAGATTGAAGGGGAGCTGTTTTTT. Translation: CASSPQIEGELFF. Combining the CDR3 with reference TRBV5-1 and TRBJ2-2 gives the whole variable domain KAGVTQTPRYLIKTRGQQVTLSCSPISGHRSVSWYQQTPGQGLQFLFEYFSETQRNKGNFPGRFSGRQFSNSRSEMNVSTLELGDSALYLCASSPQIEGELFFGEGSRLTVL.

This clonotype was counted only a few times. This sequence joins TRBV9 and TRBJ2-3; TRBD2 aligns across 10 bases. V was pared by 3 bases and J by 2 bases, with 9 bases of the junction left unmatched. CDR1 and CDR2 (germline): SGDLS, YYNGEE. The CDR3 covers 17 residues. CDR3 region: CASSASGTSDSTDTQYF. The CDR3 region has the DNA TGTGCCAGCAGCGCCTCCGGGACTAGCGATTCCACAGATACGCAGTATTTT.

This sequence joins TRBV29-1 and TRBJ2-1, with 10 bases matching TRBD2. The germline gives CDR1 SQVTM, CDR2 ANQGSEA. The CDR3 length is 15 residues. Unmatched junction bases numbered 7, after V lost 4 bases and J lost 4 bases. The CDR3 sequence: CSVGLAGGPYNEQFF. The CDR3 nucleotides read TGCAGCGTTGGGTTAGCGGGAGGTCCTTACAATGAGCAGTTCTTC.

This clonotype was seen repeatedly, ten times or more. The CDR3 DNA sequence: TGTGCCAGCAGTCAACGGCCGGGGACTATGAACACTGAAGCTTTCTTT. Translation: CASSQRPGTMNTEAFF. The chain combines TRBV5-5 with TRBJ1-1; weak D call: TRBD1 (5 bases). This CDR3 is 16 amino acids long. The germline CDR1 and CDR2 sequences are SGHKS and YYEKEE (reference sequence). V gave up 5 bases and J gave up 0 bases, with 17 bases separating them.

The chain has TRBV27 and TRBJ2-5; perhaps TRBD1 as D (6 bases). V was pared by 5 bases and J by 4 bases, with 14 bases between. CDR1 is MNHEY, CDR2 SMNVEV, per germline (reference sequence). The CDR3 is 14 amino acids. The CDR3 sequence is CASSRTVVLETQYF. The CDR3 bases are TGTGCCAGCAGTAGGACAGTGGTGTTAGAGACCCAGTACTTC.